Below, one T cell receptor (beta chain) is given with its context. Trimming shortened V by 0 bases and J by 0 bases, and 9 bases separated the two germline ends. Germline values: CDR1 SGDLS, CDR2 YYNGEE. The CDR3 covers 15 residues. This entry is derived from a study of cytomegalovirus exposure and HLA in healthy donors. Each donor's status was that of a healthy bone marrow donor. Both 60 Vbeta primers and 13 Jbeta primers went into the PCR. Repertoires were generated with immunoSEQ multiplex PCR, while TCRdb's copy carries only in-frame clones and drops some. The sample includes some 100,000 clones, around 74% of them seen just once.

The sequence derives from a woman aged 35 to 49 in good health and CMV-seronegative. Material for sequencing was PBMCs. The chain joins TRBV9 to TRBJ1-2; D unresolved. The CDR3 region is CASSVGKSPNYGYTF. In DNA, the CDR3 is TGTGCCAGCAGCGTAGGAAAAAGCCCTAACTATGGCTACACCTTC.